The clone carrying this T cell receptor beta chain was recorded a few times. This entry is derived from a study of control samples from healthy donors and cancer patients. Sequencing was performed with immunoSEQ multiplex PCR; in TCRdb, only in-frame clones are kept and a portion is missing. The data hold 64,000 or so clones, with 80% to 95% observed a single time. The trim removed 0 bases at V and 4 bases at J, leaving 8 bases unmatched. The CDR3 is made up of 16 amino acids. Germline-derived CDR1 and CDR2 are SGHRS and YFSETQ. The J gene is TRBJ1-2, the V gene TRBV5-1; 8 bases are shared with TRBD1. Sequencing was carried out using PBMCs. This receptor was taken from a man aged 35 to 55 with colorectal cancer. DNA for the CDR3: TGCGCCAGCAGCTTGGAAACGGACAGGGTTGGCTATGGCTACACCTTC. This sequence encodes CASSLETDRVGYGYTF.